The clone carrying this T cell receptor (beta chain) was counted many times. Its antigen is as yet unknown. The sample comes from a study of human T cells and chemical hapten exposure. Background on the study: Sensitization was performed using 2% DPC on a roughly 2 cm by roughly 2 cm upper inner arm skin site.

CDR3 length: 15 residues. Looked up from germline, CDR1 is SGHVS and CDR2 is FNYEAQ. Trimming removed 5 bases at V and 3 bases at J, with 13 bases between. Time point specified: pre-sensitization, week 0. The treatment here: therapeutic diphenylcyclopropenone sensitization with weekly scalp DPC. General study results and limits: Patch test score rose with PT1 expanded TCRs, significant at 8, 16, 32, not 4.

In TCRdb, the RACE reads were re-called with MiXCR into one record per CDR3 protein. The table has tens of thousands of distinct CDR3 sequences, roughly 8.8% seen once. The sequence came from a woman between 40 and 55 years old with alopecia areata. Some clones in this sample may be carry-over from other donors' samples. The V gene is TRBV7-6, the J gene TRBJ2-2; D perhaps matches TRBD1 (6 bases). The sequenced sample was whole blood, obtained in connection with sensitization to the hapten diphenylcyclopropenone (DPC). CDR3 amino acids: CASSNSGTHTGELFF. The DNA of the CDR3 is TGTGCCAGCAGCAACTCCGGGACACACACCGGGGAGCTGTTTTTT.